Listed below are T cell receptor beta chains from one sample, sequenced in a study of blood T cells in healthy people across ages. TCRdb re-called the 5' RACE reads through MiXCR, storing one row per CDR3 protein. This repertoire shows hundreds of thousands of distinct CDR3 sequences, more than 20% found once; its top ten account for around 10%. The same data also contributed to another study, on T cells of mothers and their children.

The sequenced sample consisted of blood. The origin of the receptors is a boy between 10 and 17 years old in good health. The CDR3 runs from the conserved cysteine through the conserved F or W. Each record gives: clone size, J gene, D gene, V gene, CDR3 length, CDR3 DNA, CDR3 protein. The D gene is left open where the match is weak. A clone size is listed for some rows: how often the clone was seen (once, few, many), or a class if it is expanded.

abundance: NA
j_gene: TRBJ1-1
d_gene: NA
v_gene: TRBV4-3
len: 14
CDR3nt: TGCGCCAGCAGCCAAGAGAGGAGTTACACTGAAGCTTTCTTT
CDR3aa: CASSQERSYTEAFF

abundance: NA
j_gene: TRBJ2-5
d_gene: NA
v_gene: TRBV7-9
len: 16
CDR3nt: TGTGCCAGCAGCTTATTTGTGTCCAAGGGAGGAGAGACCCAGTACTTC
CDR3aa: CASSLFVSKGGETQYF

abundance: NA
j_gene: TRBJ1-2
d_gene: TRBD1
v_gene: TRBV5-1
len: 16
CDR3nt: TGCGCCAGCAGCTTGAGAATCCCAGGGGGCGGGAATGGCTACACCTTC
CDR3aa: CASSLRIPGGGNGYTF

abundance: once
j_gene: TRBJ2-1
d_gene: NA
v_gene: TRBV29-1
len: 15
CDR3nt: TGCAGCGTCGGAGCACGATCGGGTATCTACAATGAGCAGTTCTTC
CDR3aa: CSVGARSGIYNEQFF

abundance: NA
j_gene: TRBJ2-7
d_gene: NA
v_gene: TRBV2
len: 17
CDR3nt: TGTGCCAGCAGTGACAGTCTACTGGGTCAGGACCCTACGAAGCAGTACTTC
CDR3aa: CASSDSLLGQDPTKQYF

abundance: NA
j_gene: TRBJ2-7
d_gene: TRBD1
v_gene: TRBV7-9
len: 15
CDR3nt: TGTGCCAGCAGCTTGGCCGGGACAGGGATCTACGAGCAGTACTTC
CDR3aa: CASSLAGTGIYEQYF

abundance: NA
j_gene: TRBJ2-6
d_gene: NA
v_gene: TRBV7-2
len: 18
CDR3nt: TGTGCCAGCAGCTTAGCGGCAGCTGCCGCCTCTGGGGCCAACGTCCTGACTTTC
CDR3aa: CASSLAAAAASGANVLTF

abundance: NA
j_gene: TRBJ2-1
d_gene: TRBD2
v_gene: TRBV5-6
len: 16
CDR3nt: TGTGCCGGCAGTTTAATTGCGGGAGAAACGGGAAATGAGCAGTTCTTC
CDR3aa: CAGSLIAGETGNEQFF

abundance: NA
j_gene: TRBJ1-5
d_gene: TRBD1
v_gene: TRBV20-1
len: 15
CDR3nt: TGCAGTGCTGGGACAGGTGGGTCTAGCAATCAGCCCCAGCATTTT
CDR3aa: CSAGTGGSSNQPQHF

abundance: NA
j_gene: TRBJ2-6
d_gene: NA
v_gene: TRBV29-1
len: 17
CDR3nt: TGCAGCGTTGAAGTTTCAGGGACTGACTCTGGGGCCAACGTCCTGACTTTC
CDR3aa: CSVEVSGTDSGANVLTF

abundance: few
j_gene: TRBJ2-7
d_gene: TRBD1
v_gene: TRBV4-3
len: 15
CDR3nt: TGCGCCAGCAGCGACCGGGACAGGTCTGGCTACGAGCAGTACTTC
CDR3aa: CASSDRDRSGYEQYF

abundance: NA
j_gene: TRBJ1-4
d_gene: NA
v_gene: TRBV7-2
len: 14
CDR3nt: TGTGCCAGCAGCTTAGCCAGATTTAATGAAAAACTGTTTTTT
CDR3aa: CASSLARFNEKLFF

abundance: NA
j_gene: TRBJ2-3
d_gene: TRBD1
v_gene: TRBV24-1
len: 16
CDR3nt: TGTGCCACCAGTGATGGGGGACAGGGGAGGACAGATACGCAGTATTTT
CDR3aa: CATSDGGQGRTDTQYF

abundance: NA
j_gene: TRBJ2-4
d_gene: NA
v_gene: TRBV7-8
len: 18
CDR3nt: TGTGCCAGCAGCTTAGGGGGTTGGGGGAGGAAGGCCAAAAACATTCAGTACTTC
CDR3aa: CASSLGGWGRKAKNIQYF

abundance: NA
j_gene: TRBJ2-2
d_gene: TRBD1
v_gene: TRBV5-5
len: 15
CDR3nt: TGTGCCAGCAGCCCCAGGGGGACGAACACCGGGGCGCTGTTTTTT
CDR3aa: CASSPRGTNTGALFF

abundance: NA
j_gene: TRBJ1-2
d_gene: NA
v_gene: TRBV6-5
len: 11
CDR3nt: TGTGCCTTGAAAACGGGGAGTGGCTACACCTTC
CDR3aa: CALKTGSGYTF

abundance: many
j_gene: TRBJ2-1
d_gene: NA
v_gene: TRBV24-1
len: 15
CDR3nt: TGTGCCACCAGTGACCCCAGCGGGCCAGGTAATGAGCAGTTCTTC
CDR3aa: CATSDPSGPGNEQFF

abundance: NA
j_gene: TRBJ2-5
d_gene: TRBD1
v_gene: TRBV7-9
len: 13
CDR3nt: TGTGCCAGCAGACTTACGACAGGGGGCGAGCAGTGCTTC
CDR3aa: CASRLTTGGEQCF

abundance: NA
j_gene: TRBJ2-2
d_gene: NA
v_gene: TRBV6-1
len: 13
CDR3nt: TGTGCCAGCAGTGAAGCCGCCACCGGGGAGCTGTTTTTT
CDR3aa: CASSEAATGELFF

abundance: NA
j_gene: TRBJ2-1
d_gene: NA
v_gene: TRBV6-4
len: 15
CDR3nt: TGTGCCAGCAGTGAGGGGGATGTAAGTAGTAATGAGCAGTTCTTC
CDR3aa: CASSEGDVSSNEQFF

abundance: NA
j_gene: TRBJ2-5
d_gene: NA
v_gene: TRBV21-1
len: 18
CDR3nt: TGTGCCAGCAGAAAAGAGGCGACTAGCGGGAGGGCCGGAGAGACCCAGTACTTC
CDR3aa: CASRKEATSGRAGETQYF

abundance: NA
j_gene: TRBJ1-1
d_gene: NA
v_gene: TRBV5-1
len: 13
CDR3nt: TGCGCCAGCAGCTTCCAAGGGGTGACTGAAGCTTTCTTT
CDR3aa: CASSFQGVTEAFF

abundance: few
j_gene: TRBJ2-4
d_gene: NA
v_gene: TRBV20-1
len: 13
CDR3nt: TGCAGTGCACCCAGGAACGAATTTGACATTCAGTACTTC
CDR3aa: CSAPRNEFDIQYF

abundance: few
j_gene: TRBJ1-1
d_gene: NA
v_gene: TRBV5-5
len: 15
CDR3nt: TGTGCCAGCAGCTTGGCCCTACAGGGCCGGACTGAAGCTTTCTTT
CDR3aa: CASSLALQGRTEAFF

abundance: NA
j_gene: TRBJ2-1
d_gene: NA
v_gene: TRBV3-1
len: 15
CDR3nt: TGTGCCAGCAGCCAAGACCTCGGCGGGGTGAATGAGCAGTTCTTC
CDR3aa: CASSQDLGGVNEQFF

abundance: once
j_gene: TRBJ2-3
d_gene: NA
v_gene: TRBV14
len: 13
CDR3nt: TGTGCCAGCAGCCAAGGCACACCAGATACGCAGTATTTT
CDR3aa: CASSQGTPDTQYF

abundance: many
j_gene: TRBJ1-4
d_gene: NA
v_gene: TRBV9
len: 14
CDR3nt: TGTGCCAGCAGTGCCCGGGGATCTAATGAAAAACTGTTTTTT
CDR3aa: CASSARGSNEKLFF

abundance: NA
j_gene: TRBJ1-4
d_gene: NA
v_gene: TRBV2
len: 12
CDR3nt: TGTGCCAGCAGTCTCAGAAATGAAAAACTGTTTTTT
CDR3aa: CASSLRNEKLFF

abundance: NA
j_gene: TRBJ2-5
d_gene: TRBD1
v_gene: TRBV11-3
len: 16
CDR3nt: TGTGCCAGCAGCTCCAGACAGGGTCCCCACCAAGAGACCCAGTACTTC
CDR3aa: CASSSRQGPHQETQYF

abundance: NA
j_gene: TRBJ2-5
d_gene: NA
v_gene: TRBV9
len: 16
CDR3nt: TGTGCCAGCAGCGTAGGGGGGGACAGTCTAGGAGAGACCCAGTACTTC
CDR3aa: CASSVGGDSLGETQYF

abundance: NA
j_gene: TRBJ2-7
d_gene: NA
v_gene: TRBV13
len: 13
CDR3nt: TGTGCCAGCAGAACAGGACGAGCCTACGAGCAGTACTTC
CDR3aa: CASRTGRAYEQYF

abundance: NA
j_gene: TRBJ1-2
d_gene: NA
v_gene: TRBV20-1
len: 13
CDR3nt: TGCAGTGCCACCCCGACAGGCAACTATGGCTACACCTTC
CDR3aa: CSATPTGNYGYTF

abundance: NA
j_gene: TRBJ1-6
d_gene: NA
v_gene: TRBV4-1
len: 18
CDR3nt: TGCGCCAGCAGCCAAGATCCCCCGGTGGGTTCCTATAATTCACCCCTCCACTTT
CDR3aa: CASSQDPPVGSYNSPLHF

abundance: NA
j_gene: TRBJ2-3
d_gene: NA
v_gene: TRBV12-5
len: 15
CDR3nt: TGTGCTAGTGGTCTGGACAACCCAGTCACAGATACGCAGTATTTT
CDR3aa: CASGLDNPVTDTQYF

abundance: few
j_gene: TRBJ2-1
d_gene: NA
v_gene: TRBV4-3
len: 14
CDR3nt: TGCGCCAGCACCCCTGCGGGTGGATACAATGAGCAGTTCTTC
CDR3aa: CASTPAGGYNEQFF

abundance: few
j_gene: TRBJ1-1
d_gene: NA
v_gene: TRBV20-1
len: 15
CDR3nt: TGCAGTGCTAAGCAACAACCCTCATTGAACACTGAAGCTTTCTTT
CDR3aa: CSAKQQPSLNTEAFF

abundance: NA
j_gene: TRBJ2-1
d_gene: NA
v_gene: TRBV5-1
len: 13
CDR3nt: TGCGCCAGCAGCTCCGGGACTTACAATGAGCAGTTCTTC
CDR3aa: CASSSGTYNEQFF

abundance: many
j_gene: TRBJ2-3
d_gene: NA
v_gene: TRBV4-3
len: 17
CDR3nt: TGCGCCAGCAGCCAGGGATCCGGGACGACTACGACAGATACGCAGTATTTT
CDR3aa: CASSQGSGTTTTDTQYF

abundance: few
j_gene: TRBJ1-5
d_gene: TRBD1
v_gene: TRBV6-1
len: 17
CDR3nt: TGTGCCAGCAGTGAAGTTACGGGACAGTTAATCAATCAGCCCCAGCATTTT
CDR3aa: CASSEVTGQLINQPQHF

abundance: many
j_gene: TRBJ1-5
d_gene: NA
v_gene: TRBV27
len: 15
CDR3nt: TGTGCCAGCAGTCCGGAACGGCGGAGCAATCAGCCCCAGCATTTT
CDR3aa: CASSPERRSNQPQHF

abundance: NA
j_gene: TRBJ1-4
d_gene: TRBD1
v_gene: TRBV20-1
len: 14
CDR3nt: TGCAGTGCGAACGACAGGGCGAATGATGAAAAACTGTTTTTT
CDR3aa: CSANDRANDEKLFF

abundance: few
j_gene: TRBJ2-7
d_gene: NA
v_gene: TRBV7-2
len: 17
CDR3nt: TGTGCCAGCAGCTACACCGGAGTCTCCGCAGGGCACTACGAGCAGTACTTC
CDR3aa: CASSYTGVSAGHYEQYF

abundance: few
j_gene: TRBJ1-2
d_gene: NA
v_gene: TRBV11-2
len: 14
CDR3nt: TGTGCCAGCAGCCGGCCGGGGGTGTGGTATGGCTACACCTTC
CDR3aa: CASSRPGVWYGYTF

abundance: few
j_gene: TRBJ2-3
d_gene: TRBD2
v_gene: TRBV7-9
len: 16
CDR3nt: TGTGCCAGCAGCCCCCCGGGACTAGCGGGCACAGATACGCAGTATTTT
CDR3aa: CASSPPGLAGTDTQYF

abundance: few
j_gene: TRBJ2-5
d_gene: NA
v_gene: TRBV7-9
len: 13
CDR3nt: TGTGCCAGTAGTTTTGGGGGCGGAGAGACCCAGTACTTC
CDR3aa: CASSFGGGETQYF

abundance: few
j_gene: TRBJ2-7
d_gene: TRBD2
v_gene: TRBV5-1
len: 16
CDR3nt: TGCGCCAGCAGCTTGGAATTTGGCGGGAGTAGGAACGAGCAGTACTTC
CDR3aa: CASSLEFGGSRNEQYF

abundance: NA
j_gene: TRBJ2-1
d_gene: TRBD1
v_gene: TRBV12-3/TRBV12-4
len: 16
CDR3nt: TGTGCCAGCAGTTTTGGACAGGGGGGTATGTACAATGAGCAGTTCTTC
CDR3aa: CASSFGQGGMYNEQFF

abundance: NA
j_gene: TRBJ2-7
d_gene: TRBD1
v_gene: TRBV28
len: 14
CDR3nt: TGTGCCAGCAGTATACCCAGGGGGTCCTACGAGCAGTACTTC
CDR3aa: CASSIPRGSYEQYF